This is a list of T cell receptor beta chains from one sample in a study of blood T cells in healthy people across ages. TCRdb analysed the 5' RACE reads with MiXCR anew, one entry per CDR3 protein. The table has approximately 880,000 distinct CDR3 sequences, about 48% seen once; the top ten hold over 10%. Sequences were obtained from blood. These receptors came from a man between 25 and 39 years old in good health. Both conserved end residues are part of each CDR3. D genes are given only for firm matches. The listing skips clone size in some rows; elsewhere it reads once, few, many or a size class.

V,size,D,J,CDR3,DNA
TRBV3-1,many,-,TRBJ2-1,CASSHAGITTYNEQFF,TGTGCCAGCAGCCATGCCGGGATTACCACCTACAATGAGCAGTTCTTC
TRBV12-3/TRBV12-4,few,-,TRBJ2-5,CASRSEGGTQYF,TGTGCCAGCCGCAGTGAGGGGGGGACCCAGTACTTC
TRBV3-1,once,TRBD2,TRBJ2-7,CASSRASGGASYEQYF,TGTGCCAGCAGCCGGGCTAGCGGGGGGGCCTCCTACGAGCAGTACTTC
TRBV3-1,-,-,TRBJ2-2,CTSSPTAPGELFF,TGTACCAGCAGCCCGACAGCGCCCGGGGAGCTGTTTTTT
TRBV12-3/TRBV12-4,-,-,TRBJ2-5,CASSLGAGVQETQYF,TGTGCCAGCAGTTTAGGGGCAGGGGTCCAAGAGACCCAGTACTTC
TRBV5-5,-,-,TRBJ2-3,CASSLHPGQGTDTQYF,TGTGCCAGCAGCTTGCATCCGGGACAAGGGACAGATACGCAGTATTTT
TRBV7-2,few,TRBD1,TRBJ1-4,CASSLEQGYNEKLFF,TGTGCCAGCAGCCTCGAACAGGGGTATAATGAAAAACTGTTTTTT
TRBV6-5,many,TRBD1,TRBJ2-2,CASSGTGATGELFF,TGTGCCAGCAGTGGGACAGGGGCTACCGGGGAGCTGTTTTTT
TRBV6-5,-,-,TRBJ2-1,CASSYSRLQFF,TGTGCCAGCAGTTACTCGAGGCTTCAGTTCTTC
TRBV20-1,many,TRBD1,TRBJ1-1,CSARLRQGWAFF,TGCAGTGCTAGACTGCGACAGGGGTGGGCTTTCTTT
TRBV3-1,-,-,TRBJ2-3,CASSQRGAGSTDTQYF,TGTGCCAGCAGCCAGAGAGGTGCTGGGAGCACAGATACGCAGTATTTT
TRBV21-1,-,-,TRBJ2-5,CASSKVSGTQETQYF,TGTGCCAGCAGCAAAGTTTCGGGGACCCAAGAGACCCAGTACTTC
TRBV7-2,-,-,TRBJ1-1,CASSVGEKTEAFF,TGTGCCAGCAGCGTAGGGGAGAAGACTGAAGCTTTCTTT
TRBV28,-,-,TRBJ2-3,CASSSYSSTDTQYF,TGTGCCAGCAGTTCGTACAGCAGCACAGATACGCAGTATTTT